The 28 T cell receptor beta chains below come from one sample, sequenced in a study of T cell repertoires in cytomegalovirus infection. TCRdb recomputed calls from the reads with MiXCR, one row per CDR3 protein. The sample holds approximately 250,000 distinct CDR3 sequences, 22% seen once. Sequencing used CD8+ T cells from PBMCs. The receptor source for this set is a human donor in good health (CMV status not recorded). Some clones in this sample may be carry-over from other donors' samples.

V usage is TRBV28 and J usage is TRBJ2-1; no firm D call. The CDR3 runs 15 residues. Germline assignment: CDR1 MDHEN and CDR2 SYDVKM. V dropped 7 bases and J dropped 0 bases, with 13 bases sitting between them. The CDR3 nucleotides are TGTGCCAGCACCCACCCCTGGAGCTCCTACAATGAGCAGTTCTTC. It codes for CASTHPWSSYNEQFF.

CDR3 coding DNA: TGTGCCAGCAGTTACTCGACTTGGGGCGCAGATACGCAGTATTTT. Its protein is CASSYSTWGADTQYF. The chain is built from TRBV6-5 and TRBJ2-3; D is perhaps TRBD1 (5 bases). The V gene's germline CDR1 is MNHEY and CDR2 SVGAGI. CDR3 length: 15 residues. Trimming stripped 0 bases from V and 4 bases from J, with 11 bases between.

V and J are TRBV25-1 and TRBJ2-6; 10 bases fit TRBD1. This CDR3 has 18 residues. Unmatched junction bases numbered 5, after V lost 1 base and J lost 2 bases. In germline, CDR1 is MGHDK, CDR2 SYGVNS. This chain's CDR3 is CASSEWGDRGAGANVLTF. CDR3 in DNA: TGTGCCAGCAGTGAATGGGGGGACAGGGGTGCTGGGGCCAACGTCCTGACTTTC.

The chain's CDR3 is CASQGFQETQYF. For the CDR3, the DNA is TGTGCCAGCCAGGGGTTCCAAGAGACCCAGTACTTC. The chain recombines TRBV2 with TRBJ2-5; possible D gene TRBD1, 6 bases. This CDR3 contains 12 residues. V gave up 8 bases and J gave up 1 base, with 8 bases separating them. Germline V gene lookup returns CDR1 SNHLY and CDR2 FYNNEI.

This clonotype was seen many times. This chain uses TRBV7-6 with TRBJ1-1; no clear D. CDR1 and CDR2 from the germline V gene are SGHVS and FNYEAQ. The CDR3 sequence is 13 residues long. Trimming shortened V by 0 bases and J by 7 bases, and 9 bases separated the two germline ends. The CDR3 DNA reads TGTGCCAGCAGCTTAGCTGGGGTTGGTGAAGCTTTCTTT. Translation: CASSLAGVGEAFF.

The chain links TRBV6-2 or TRBV6-3 to TRBJ2-2; D ambiguous. Germline values: CDR1 MNHEY, CDR2 SVGEGT. The V gene lost 2 bases and the J gene lost 1 base, with 8 bases spanning the gap. The CDR3 is 15 residues long. As DNA, the CDR3 is TGTGCCAGCAGTTACGTAGCCGGGAACACCGGGGAGCTGTTTTTT. Translating it yields CASSYVAGNTGELFF.

This clonotype was counted many times. This sequence joins TRBV20-1 and TRBJ2-7; D is perhaps TRBD1 or TRBD2 (5 bases each). The germline V gene encodes CDR1 DFQATT and CDR2 SNEGSKA (reference sequence). V was shortened by 0 bases and J by 7 bases, with 13 bases between the two germline ends. CDR3 length equals 13 residues. This chain's CDR3 is CSARERGLIEQYF. The CDR3 DNA is TGCAGTGCTAGAGAGAGGGGCTTGATTGAGCAGTACTTC.

Points on this clonotype: A much more abundant neighbour one base away suggests this may be a read error. The rearrangement joins TRBV6-2 or TRBV6-3 to TRBJ2-7; possible D gene TRBD1, 5 bases. The ends were cut back, 0 bases at V and 5 bases at J, with 11 bases in the middle. In germline, CDR1 is MNHEY, CDR2 SVGEGT. The CDR3 runs to 14 residues. CDR3 DNA sequence: TGTGCCAGCAGTTACTCTGGGGCTTTTCACGAGCAGTACTTC. This translates into CASSYSGAFHEQYF.

This clonotype was recorded only once. This sequence joins TRBV11-2 and TRBJ2-7; either TRBD1 or TRBD2 may supply D (5 bases each). This CDR3 is built from 13 residues. Per the germline V gene, CDR1 is SGHAT and CDR2 is FQNNGV. The ends were cut back, 4 bases at V and 3 bases at J, with 10 bases in the middle. The CDR3 sequence: CASSWDALYEQYF. The DNA for the CDR3 is TGTGCCAGCAGCTGGGACGCCCTCTACGAGCAGTACTTC.

This sequence joins TRBV14 and TRBJ1-2; no reliable D call. The V end lost 0 bases, the J end lost 4 bases, and 6 bases lay between the germline ends. Germline CDR1 is SGHDN and CDR2 is FVKESK. This CDR3 has 13 residues. The CDR3 here is CASSQEISYGYTF. The CDR3 DNA sequence: TGTGCCAGCAGCCAAGAGATTAGCTATGGCTACACCTTC.

CDR3 protein: CASSLGVPTNYGYTF. CDR3 nucleotides: TGTGCCAGCAGCTTGGGGGTCCCTACTAACTATGGCTACACCTTC. The chain links TRBV7-4 to TRBJ1-2; D is perhaps TRBD1 (5 bases). V lost 3 bases and J 0 bases, leaving 11 bases between the germline ends. CDR3 length: 15 amino acids. Per germline, CDR1 SGHVT and CDR2 SQSDAQ.

This clonotype turned up a few times. The chain combines TRBV18 with TRBJ2-7, with D perhaps matching TRBD1 or TRBD2 (6 bases each). The CDR3 covers 16 residues. Per germline, CDR1 KGHSH and CDR2 LQKENI. V was shortened by 3 bases and J by 5 bases, with 20 bases between the two germline ends. This chain's CDR3 is CASSPWKGGTVHEQYF. CDR3 coding DNA: TGTGCCAGCTCACCTTGGAAAGGGGGGACTGTTCACGAGCAGTACTTC.

The chain is built from TRBV30 and TRBJ1-1, with TRBD1 as a possible D gene (6 bases). Germline values: CDR1 GTSNPN, CDR2 SVGIG (reference sequence). Trimming took 0 bases from V and 0 from J, leaving 11 bases between them. The length of the CDR3 is 15 residues. CDR3 sequence reads: CAWSVWGGLNTEAFF. CDR3 sequence (DNA): TGTGCCTGGAGTGTATGGGGGGGCCTGAACACTGAAGCTTTCTTT.

The V and J genes are TRBV12-3 or TRBV12-4 and TRBJ2-3, with D perhaps matching TRBD1 or TRBD2 (5 bases each). V lost 5 bases, J lost 5 bases, and 20 bases lay in between. The CDR3 spans 16 residues. The CDR3 DNA reads TGTGCCAGCAGTCCTAACTGGGGGACGGGCAAAGATACGCAGTATTTT. Protein product: CASSPNWGTGKDTQYF.

This chain connects TRBV7-6 to TRBJ1-4; D possibly corresponds to TRBD1 (5 bases). The CDR3 is made up of 14 amino acids. Germline values: CDR1 SGHVS, CDR2 FNYEAQ. The V end was cut by 2 bases, the J end by 8 bases, with 12 bases between. CDR3 sequence: CASSLRGVKEKLFF. The CDR3 nucleotides read TGTGCCAGCAGCTTACGGGGGGTTAAAGAAAAACTGTTTTTT.

The V gene is TRBV7-2, the J gene TRBJ2-7; no reliable D call. The CDR3 is 13 residues long. The germline V and J ends were trimmed by 5 bases and 5 bases, with 13 bases remaining between them. From germline, CDR1 is SGHTA and CDR2 FQGNSA. The CDR3 is CASSEWAPDEQYF. DNA of the CDR3: TGTGCCAGCAGCGAGTGGGCCCCCGACGAGCAGTACTTC.

V usage is TRBV4-1 and J usage is TRBJ2-3; TRBD2 matches at 10 bases. The V segment lost 6 bases and the J segment 2 bases; nucleotides outside the gene matches: 14. The germline V gene has CDR1 MGHRA and CDR2 YSYEKL. The CDR3 loop spans 18 amino acids. CDR3 in amino acids: CASSHTPEAGGFTDTQYF. For the CDR3, the DNA is TGCGCCAGCAGTCATACCCCAGAAGCGGGGGGGTTCACAGATACGCAGTATTTT.

The chain combines TRBV7-6 with TRBJ2-3; TRBD1 might be the D (5 bases). This CDR3 region has 16 residues. The V gene lost 5 bases and the J gene lost 5 bases, with 20 bases spanning the gap. Germline V lookup: CDR1 SGHVS, CDR2 FNYEAQ. CDR3 sequence: CASSARQPFTQDTQYF. In nucleotides, the CDR3 is TGTGCCAGCAGCGCCCGACAGCCCTTTACACAAGATACGCAGTATTTT.

The rearrangement uses TRBV5-5 and TRBJ1-1; no reliable D call. The germline CDR1 and CDR2 sequences are SGHKS and YYEKEE (reference sequence). With 2 bases removed from V and 2 bases from J, the gap between germline ends came to 13 bases. The CDR3 contains 15 residues. The CDR3 here is CASSFVWGQNTEAFF. In DNA, the CDR3 is TGTGCCAGCAGCTTTGTTTGGGGTCAAAACACTGAAGCTTTCTTT.

V and J are TRBV11-2 and TRBJ2-2; 12 bases align to TRBD2. The CDR3 totals 20 residues. Germline V gene sequence: CDR1 SGHAT, CDR2 FQNNGV. The trim removed 0 bases at V and 8 bases at J, leaving 16 bases unmatched. The CDR3 spells CASSLDPRLAGASVGGELFF. DNA for the CDR3: TGTGCCAGCAGCTTAGATCCGCGACTAGCGGGGGCGTCCGTTGGAGGGGAGCTGTTTTTT.

This clonotype was seen repeatedly, ten times or more. This rearrangement joins TRBV12-3 or TRBV12-4 to TRBJ2-5; no clear D. With 3 bases removed from V and 5 bases from J, the gap between germline ends came to 10 bases. CDR3 length: 13 amino acids. CDR3 sequence (DNA): TGTGCCAGCAGTTTCTTGCTGGGGGAGACCCAGTACTTC. Its translation is CASSFLLGETQYF.

V and J are TRBV7-9 and TRBJ2-1; D tentatively reads TRBD1 or TRBD2 (6 bases each). Germline values: CDR1 SEHNR, CDR2 FQNEAQ (reference sequence). The CDR3 has 15 residues. V lost 2 bases and J 8 bases, leaving 16 bases between the germline ends. The CDR3 bases are TGTGCCAGCAGCTTATCGCTGGGGGGCTCTTATGAGCAGTTCTTC. Protein: CASSLSLGGSYEQFF.

This clonotype was seen repeatedly, ten times or more. This rearrangement joins TRBV7-2 to TRBJ2-5; 8 nucleotides match TRBD2. The CDR3 is 16 residues long. The J segment lost 5 bases and the V segment lost 1 base, leaving 9 bases of the junction unmatched. Germline loops: CDR1 SGHTA, CDR2 FQGNSA. The CDR3 is CASSLEYSGEVETQYF. Here the CDR3 DNA reads TGTGCCAGCAGCTTAGAGTATAGCGGGGAAGTGGAGACCCAGTACTTC.

The J gene is TRBJ2-7, the V gene TRBV20-1; the D gene is possibly TRBD1 (6 bases). Germline-derived CDR1 and CDR2 are DFQATT and SNEGSKA (reference sequence). The ends were cut back, 2 bases at V and 2 bases at J, with 10 bases in the middle. CDR3 length: 13 residues. CDR3 residues: CSARPTGTYEQYF. CDR3 nucleotides: TGCAGTGCTAGACCCACAGGGACCTACGAGCAGTACTTC.

This clonotype appeared a few times. The chain uses TRBV14 and TRBJ1-4, with D perhaps TRBD1 (5 bases). The germline V gene has CDR1 SGHDN and CDR2 FVKESK. This CDR3 comprises 15 residues. V lost 7 bases, J lost 8 bases, and 20 bases lay in between. The CDR3 spells CASTSSGTLGEKLFF. The DNA for the CDR3 is TGTGCCAGCACCTCGTCCGGGACCCTGGGGGAAAAACTGTTTTTT.

In the case of this clonotype: One end of the junction varies from germline; a read error may be responsible. The chain couples TRBV2 to TRBJ2-2; 7 nucleotides match TRBD2. CDR1 and CDR2 (germline): SNHLY, FYNNEI. This CDR3 is 16 amino acids long. The CDR3 loop is CTSSDKASGNTGELFF. CDR3 sequence (DNA): TGTACCAGCAGTGACAAGGCTAGCGGGAACACCGGGGAGCTGTTTTTT. Looking up the rest from reference TRBV2 and TRBJ2-2 gives the full variable domain: EPEVTQTPSHQVTQMGQEVILRCVPISNHLYFYWYRQILGQKVEFLVSFYNNEISEKSEIFDDQFSVERPDGSNFTLKIRSTKLEDSAMYFCTSSDKASGNTGELFFGEGSRLTVL.

This clonotype has at least ten counts. The chain uses TRBV7-9 and TRBJ1-3, with D unclear. Germline loops: CDR1 SEHNR, CDR2 FQNEAQ (reference sequence). The V gene lost 6 bases and the J gene lost 2 bases, with 26 bases spanning the gap. The CDR3 length is 19 residues. The CDR3 DNA follows: TGTGCCAGCAGATCAAAAGGCCCTTTTGAGGGCCCCCCTGGAAACACCATATATTTT. Translated: CASRSKGPFEGPPGNTIYF.

The V call is TRBV7-1, the J call TRBJ1-4; a possible D gene is TRBD1 (5 bases). TRBV7-1 is assigned to the ORF class and has an uncertain function. V dropped 5 bases and J dropped 6 bases, with 10 bases sitting between them. The CDR3 runs to 13 residues. This CDR3 is CASSPVGDEKLFF. The CDR3 coding sequence is TGTGCCAGCAGCCCGGTGGGGGATGAAAAACTGTTTTTT.